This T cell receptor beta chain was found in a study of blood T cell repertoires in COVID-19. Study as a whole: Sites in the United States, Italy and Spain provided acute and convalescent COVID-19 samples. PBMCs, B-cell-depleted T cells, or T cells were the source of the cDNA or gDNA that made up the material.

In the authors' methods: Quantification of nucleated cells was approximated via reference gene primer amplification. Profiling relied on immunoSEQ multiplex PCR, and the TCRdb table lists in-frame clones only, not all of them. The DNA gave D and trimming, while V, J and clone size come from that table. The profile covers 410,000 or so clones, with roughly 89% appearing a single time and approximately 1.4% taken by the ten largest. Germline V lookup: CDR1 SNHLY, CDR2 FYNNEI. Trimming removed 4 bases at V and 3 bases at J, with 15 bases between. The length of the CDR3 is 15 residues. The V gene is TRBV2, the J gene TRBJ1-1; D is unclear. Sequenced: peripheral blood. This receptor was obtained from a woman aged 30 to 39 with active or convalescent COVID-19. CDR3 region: CASSVGAGGYTEAFF. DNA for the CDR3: TGTGCCAGCAGTGTGGGAGCTGGTGGGTACACTGAAGCTTTCTTT.